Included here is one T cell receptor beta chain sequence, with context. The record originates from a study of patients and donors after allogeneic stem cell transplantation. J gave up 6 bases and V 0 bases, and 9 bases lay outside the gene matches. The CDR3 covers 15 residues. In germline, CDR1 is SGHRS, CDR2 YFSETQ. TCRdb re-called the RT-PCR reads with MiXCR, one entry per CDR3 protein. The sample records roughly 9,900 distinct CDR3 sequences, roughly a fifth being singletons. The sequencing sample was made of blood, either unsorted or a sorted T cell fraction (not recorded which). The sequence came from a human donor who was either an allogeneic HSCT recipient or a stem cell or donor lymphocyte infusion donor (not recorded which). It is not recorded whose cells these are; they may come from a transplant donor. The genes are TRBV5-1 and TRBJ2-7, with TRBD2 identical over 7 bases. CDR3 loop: CASSLVPGGQREQYF. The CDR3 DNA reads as TGCGCCAGCAGCTTGGTTCCGGGAGGACAACGCGAGCAGTACTTC.